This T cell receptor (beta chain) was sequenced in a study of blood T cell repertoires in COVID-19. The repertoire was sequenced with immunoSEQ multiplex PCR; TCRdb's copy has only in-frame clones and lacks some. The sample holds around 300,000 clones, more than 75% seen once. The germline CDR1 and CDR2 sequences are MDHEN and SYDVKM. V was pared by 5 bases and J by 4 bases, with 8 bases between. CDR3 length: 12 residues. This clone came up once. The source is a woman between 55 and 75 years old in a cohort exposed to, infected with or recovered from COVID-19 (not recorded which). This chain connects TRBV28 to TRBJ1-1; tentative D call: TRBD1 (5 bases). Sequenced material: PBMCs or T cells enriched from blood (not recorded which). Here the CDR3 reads CASSVGVTEAFF. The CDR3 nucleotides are TGTGCCAGCAGTGTAGGGGTCACTGAAGCTTTCTTT.